This entry describes one TCR beta chain. This receptor's antigen is unknown. Per-base qualities were not stored, and no clone one base away is much larger. Different DNA sequences within this sample yield the same CDR3. The receptor library was made with the immunoSEQ multiplex PCR assay. Not all clones reach the TCRdb copy of this immuneACCESS table, which keeps in-frame sequences only. Checked studies attribute under half of the gap to unresolved V genes and leave the rest unexplained. The sample contains 130,000 to 150,000 clones, 75% to 90% of them found a single time. The ten largest clones take up approximately 8.6% of the sample. This entry is derived from a study of control samples from healthy donors and cancer patients (TCRdb year 2020). The sample comprised blood. This receptor was identified in a woman in her thirties in good health.

The CDR3 sequence is CASSQVAGGPSEQYF. The sequenced DNA: TGTGCCAGCAGCCAAGTGGCGGGAGGGCCATCCGAGCAGTACTTC. This sequence uses TRBV3-1 (or the pseudogene TRBV3-2) and TRBJ2-7, with 9 junctional bases fitting TRBD2. As encoded in the germline V gene (reference sequence), CDR1 is LGHDT while CDR2 is YNNKEL. Here V drops 1 base and J drops 6 bases, and the junction holds 7 bases not matched to any gene. The CDR3 sequence holds 15 residues, the cysteine and phenylalanine included. Just the 45-base CDR3 DNA is kept, in frame starting at base 1.